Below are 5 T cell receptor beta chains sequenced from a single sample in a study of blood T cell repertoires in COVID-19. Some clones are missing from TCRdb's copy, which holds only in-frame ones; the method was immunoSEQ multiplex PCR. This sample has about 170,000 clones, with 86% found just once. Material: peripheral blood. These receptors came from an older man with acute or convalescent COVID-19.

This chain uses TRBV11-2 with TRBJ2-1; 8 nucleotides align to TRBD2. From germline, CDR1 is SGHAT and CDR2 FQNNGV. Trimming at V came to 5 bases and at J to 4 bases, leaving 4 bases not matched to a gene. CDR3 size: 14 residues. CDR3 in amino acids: CASSPLADYNEQFF. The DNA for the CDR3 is TGTGCCAGCAGCCCACTAGCGGATTACAATGAGCAGTTCTTC.

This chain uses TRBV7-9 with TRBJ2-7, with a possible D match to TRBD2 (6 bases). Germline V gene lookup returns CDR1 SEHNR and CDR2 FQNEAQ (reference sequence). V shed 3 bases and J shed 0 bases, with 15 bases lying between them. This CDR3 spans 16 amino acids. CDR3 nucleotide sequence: TGTGCCAGCAGCTTGGGGATGGCGGGGAGCTCCTACGAGCAGTACTTC. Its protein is CASSLGMAGSSYEQYF.

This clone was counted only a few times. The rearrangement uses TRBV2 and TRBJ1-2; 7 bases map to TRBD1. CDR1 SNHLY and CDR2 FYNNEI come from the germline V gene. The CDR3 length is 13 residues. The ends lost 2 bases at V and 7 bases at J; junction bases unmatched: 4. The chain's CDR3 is CASSERGRVGYTF. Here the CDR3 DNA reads TGTGCCAGCAGTGAAAGGGGGCGCGTTGGCTACACCTTC.

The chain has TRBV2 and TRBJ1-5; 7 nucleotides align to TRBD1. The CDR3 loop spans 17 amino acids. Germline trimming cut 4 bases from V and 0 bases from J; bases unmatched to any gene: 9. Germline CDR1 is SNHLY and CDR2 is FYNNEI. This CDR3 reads CASSVLGQTHSNQPQHF. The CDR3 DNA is TGTGCCAGCAGTGTACTGGGACAGACACATAGCAATCAGCCCCAGCATTTT.

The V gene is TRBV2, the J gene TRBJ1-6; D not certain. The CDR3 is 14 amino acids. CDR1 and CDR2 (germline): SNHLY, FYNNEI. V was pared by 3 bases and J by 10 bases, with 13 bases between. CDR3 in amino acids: CASSETNGGSPLHF. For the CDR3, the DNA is TGTGCCAGCAGTGAGACAAACGGAGGGTCACCCCTCCACTTT. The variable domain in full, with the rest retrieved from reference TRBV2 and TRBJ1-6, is EPEVTQTPSHQVTQMGQEVILRCVPISNHLYFYWYRQILGQKVEFLVSFYNNEISEKSEIFDDQFSVERPDGSNFTLKIRSTKLEDSAMYFCASSETNGGSPLHFGNGTRLTVT.